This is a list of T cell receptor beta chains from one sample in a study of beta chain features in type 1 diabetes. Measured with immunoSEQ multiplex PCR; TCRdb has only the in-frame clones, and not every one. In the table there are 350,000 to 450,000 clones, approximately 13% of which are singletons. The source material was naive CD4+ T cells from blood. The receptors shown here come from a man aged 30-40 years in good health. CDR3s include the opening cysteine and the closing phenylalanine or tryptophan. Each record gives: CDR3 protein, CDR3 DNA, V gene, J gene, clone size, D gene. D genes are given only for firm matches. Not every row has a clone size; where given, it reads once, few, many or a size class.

CDR3aa: CASTPVGLSTDTQYF
CDR3nt: TGTGCCAGCACCCCCGTGGGACTTAGCACAGATACGCAGTATTTT
v_gene: TRBV7-2
j_gene: TRBJ2-3
abundance: NA
d_gene: NA

CDR3aa: CASNNYRGLRGDTQYF
CDR3nt: TGTGCCAGCAACAACTACAGGGGACTTCGAGGAGATACGCAGTATTTT
v_gene: TRBV27
j_gene: TRBJ2-3
abundance: NA
d_gene: NA

CDR3aa: CASSREKLFF
CDR3nt: TGTGCCAGCAGTCGTGAAAAACTGTTTTTT
v_gene: TRBV6-6
j_gene: TRBJ1-4
abundance: few
d_gene: NA

CDR3aa: CASSSKAGLEETF
CDR3nt: TGCGCCAGCAGCTCCAAGGCCGGGCTTGAAGAGACCTTC
v_gene: TRBV5-1
j_gene: TRBJ1-2
abundance: few
d_gene: NA

CDR3aa: CASSLWGSGNQPQHF
CDR3nt: TGTGCCAGCAGCTTGTGGGGATCGGGTAATCAGCCCCAGCATTTT
v_gene: TRBV5-4
j_gene: TRBJ1-5
abundance: few
d_gene: NA

CDR3aa: CASSELAGVDEQFF
CDR3nt: TGTGCCAGCAGTGAGCTAGCGGGAGTAGATGAGCAGTTCTTC
v_gene: TRBV2
j_gene: TRBJ2-1
abundance: few
d_gene: TRBD2

CDR3aa: CASSYGGSGGETQYF
CDR3nt: TGTGCCAGCAGTTATGGCGGGAGTGGGGGTGAGACCCAGTACTTC
v_gene: TRBV6-6
j_gene: TRBJ2-5
abundance: few
d_gene: TRBD2

CDR3aa: CASSIVDRAYGYTF
CDR3nt: TGTGCCAGTAGTATAGTTGACAGGGCGTATGGCTACACCTTC
v_gene: TRBV19
j_gene: TRBJ1-2
abundance: few
d_gene: TRBD1

CDR3aa: CASSANQETQYF
CDR3nt: TGTGCCAGCAGCGCCAACCAAGAGACCCAGTACTTC
v_gene: TRBV9
j_gene: TRBJ2-5
abundance: NA
d_gene: NA

CDR3aa: CASSLTGSTDTQYF
CDR3nt: TGTGCCAGCAGCTTGACAGGTAGCACAGATACGCAGTATTTT
v_gene: TRBV7-3
j_gene: TRBJ2-3
abundance: NA
d_gene: NA

CDR3aa: CAWSAPDRYYGYTF
CDR3nt: TGTGCCTGGAGTGCCCCGGACAGGTACTATGGCTACACCTTC
v_gene: TRBV30
j_gene: TRBJ1-2
abundance: NA
d_gene: TRBD1

CDR3aa: CASSSKIAGSTDTQYF
CDR3nt: TGTGCCAGCAGCTCGAAAATAGCAGGGAGCACAGATACGCAGTATTTT
v_gene: TRBV13
j_gene: TRBJ2-3
abundance: NA
d_gene: NA

CDR3aa: CASSLGQRGGYTF
CDR3nt: TGTGCCAGCAGCTTAGGACAAAGGGGTGGCTACACCTTC
v_gene: TRBV7-2
j_gene: TRBJ1-2
abundance: few
d_gene: NA

CDR3aa: CASSQDAGNSGNTIYF
CDR3nt: TGCGCCAGCAGCCAAGATGCCGGCAACTCTGGAAACACCATATATTTT
v_gene: TRBV4-3
j_gene: TRBJ1-3
abundance: few
d_gene: NA

CDR3aa: CAWSVHPGSFEAFF
CDR3nt: TGTGCCTGGAGTGTACACCCCGGAAGCTTTGAAGCTTTCTTT
v_gene: TRBV30
j_gene: TRBJ1-1
abundance: NA
d_gene: NA

CDR3aa: CASSPGTDYGYTF
CDR3nt: TGTGCCAGCTCACCAGGGACAGACTATGGCTACACCTTC
v_gene: TRBV18
j_gene: TRBJ1-2
abundance: NA
d_gene: TRBD1

CDR3aa: CAWSVGLISGNTIYF
CDR3nt: TGTGCCTGGAGTGTAGGGCTGATCTCTGGAAACACCATATATTTT
v_gene: TRBV30
j_gene: TRBJ1-3
abundance: NA
d_gene: NA

CDR3aa: CASSRTLFDTQYF
CDR3nt: TGCGCCAGCAGCCGCACCCTTTTTGATACGCAGTATTTT
v_gene: TRBV4-3
j_gene: TRBJ2-3
abundance: NA
d_gene: NA

CDR3aa: CASCEEQGRFGANVLTF
CDR3nt: TGCGCCAGCTGCGAGGAACAGGGGAGATTTGGGGCCAACGTCCTGACTTTC
v_gene: TRBV23-1
j_gene: TRBJ2-6
abundance: NA
d_gene: TRBD1

CDR3aa: CASGLVQGAYEQYF
CDR3nt: TGTGCTAGTGGTTTGGTACAGGGCGCCTACGAGCAGTACTTC
v_gene: TRBV12-5
j_gene: TRBJ2-7
abundance: few
d_gene: NA

CDR3aa: CSVHKQGSITEAFF
CDR3nt: TGCAGCGTTCACAAACAGGGGTCTATCACTGAAGCTTTCTTT
v_gene: TRBV29-1
j_gene: TRBJ1-1
abundance: few
d_gene: TRBD1

CDR3aa: CASSPPAGTYGYTF
CDR3nt: TGTGCCAGCAGCCCCCCTGCAGGGACCTATGGCTACACCTTC
v_gene: TRBV9
j_gene: TRBJ1-2
abundance: few
d_gene: NA

CDR3aa: CASNIALAGATNEQFF
CDR3nt: TGTGCCAGCAACATAGCACTAGCGGGAGCAACCAATGAGCAGTTCTTC
v_gene: TRBV27
j_gene: TRBJ2-1
abundance: NA
d_gene: TRBD2

CDR3aa: CASSLVGRSSYEQYF
CDR3nt: TGTGCCAGCAGCTTGGTCGGAAGAAGCTCCTACGAGCAGTACTTC
v_gene: TRBV5-4
j_gene: TRBJ2-7
abundance: once
d_gene: NA

CDR3aa: CASSYRDRGNSPLHF
CDR3nt: TGTGCCAGCAGTTACAGGGACAGGGGTAATTCACCCCTCCACTTT
v_gene: TRBV6-6
j_gene: TRBJ1-6
abundance: NA
d_gene: TRBD1

CDR3aa: CASSSSVSSYNEQFF
CDR3nt: TGTGCCAGCAGTTCTAGCGTAAGCTCCTACAATGAGCAGTTCTTC
v_gene: TRBV6-6
j_gene: TRBJ2-1
abundance: NA
d_gene: NA

CDR3aa: CASSHGRYNEQFF
CDR3nt: TGTGCCAGCAGCCATGGACGTTACAATGAGCAGTTCTTC
v_gene: TRBV7-6
j_gene: TRBJ2-1
abundance: few
d_gene: NA

CDR3aa: CASSERGQEVYNEQFF
CDR3nt: TGTGCCAGCAGCGAGAGAGGACAGGAAGTCTACAATGAGCAGTTCTTC
v_gene: TRBV7-2
j_gene: TRBJ2-1
abundance: NA
d_gene: TRBD1

CDR3aa: CASSLPTSGRPDNEQFF
CDR3nt: TGTGCCAGCAGCCTACCGACTAGCGGGAGGCCAGACAATGAGCAGTTCTTC
v_gene: TRBV13
j_gene: TRBJ2-1
abundance: few
d_gene: TRBD2

CDR3aa: CASSPPDRGPNTEAFF
CDR3nt: TGCGCCAGCAGCCCCCCGGACAGGGGCCCGAACACTGAAGCTTTCTTT
v_gene: TRBV5-1
j_gene: TRBJ1-1
abundance: NA
d_gene: TRBD1

CDR3aa: CASRLSTDTQYF
CDR3nt: TGTGCCAGCAGACTTAGCACAGATACGCAGTATTTT
v_gene: TRBV11-3
j_gene: TRBJ2-3
abundance: NA
d_gene: NA

CDR3aa: CASSQEAGSNYGYTF
CDR3nt: TGCGCCAGCAGCCAAGAAGCGGGCAGTAACTATGGCTACACCTTC
v_gene: TRBV4-1
j_gene: TRBJ1-2
abundance: few
d_gene: NA